This TCR beta chain was documented in a study of blood T cell repertoires in COVID-19 (dated by TCRdb to the early 2020s). Study-level background: The collaborator samples originated in the United States, Italy and Spain and spanned the acute and convalescent phases of COVID-19. The samples were drawn from the first 160 participants of the ongoing ImmuneRACE study and from under 1,500 subjects provided by 6 global collaborators. Nearly every sample came with metadata listing a de-identified subject ID, COVID-19 status, age in years and sex. The dataset comprised deeply sampled blood TCRbeta repertoires from subjects exposed to, actively infected with, or recovered from COVID-19. The repertoires were released in a freely available public database meant as a resource for research on the immune response to SARS-CoV-2. Where HLA class I and class II types were available, the types were taken from metadata supplied by the sample provider, not from assay-based typing. The prospective study material was composed of cDNA or gDNA derived from T cells, B-cell-depleted T cells, or PBMCs.

On this clone itself: Its antigen remains unidentified. No per-base quality is available; no much larger clone lies one base away.

The immunoSEQ Assay, a bias-controlled multiplex PCR, was used to amplify TCRbeta CDR3 regions from genomic DNA. The original pipeline was this. The number of nucleated cells in each sample was estimated from the amplification of reference gene primers within the assay. To quantify the absolute abundance of each unique TCRbeta CDR3 rearrangement, sequence reads were collapsed and filtered. Productive Simpson clonality was computed per sample as the square root of Simpson's diversity index over productive rearrangements. Drawn from immuneACCESS, this table holds only the in-frame rearrangements with V and J called that TCRdb kept. Clones are partly lost; checked studies trace under half to an unresolved V gene and leave the rest unexplained. That table is the source of V, J and clone size, and D and trimming were worked out from the DNA. The sample contains approximately 62,000 clones, approximately 90% of them found a single time. Of the sample, 1.4% is held by the ten largest clones.

Collaborating institutions collected whole blood in K2EDTA tubes following their own protocols. For TCRbeta analysis, collaborators shipped samples as frozen whole blood, isolated PBMCs, or DNA extracted from either of those sample types. Its CDR3 holds 16 amino acids, cysteine through phenylalanine. Only the CDR3 region is kept as DNA, spanning 48 bases read in frame from base 1. The germline V gene specifies KGHSH as CDR1 and LQKENI as CDR2. V is shortened by 3 bases, J by 6 bases, and the region joining them spans 17 bases. The paper's findings and limits, for the study overall: The amount of clinical and demographic metadata varied by source and participant and was provided uncurated.

The chain uses TRBV18 and TRBJ1-4; the D gene is possibly TRBD1, with 5 bases matching. The specimen was peripheral blood. This clonotype originated in a man aged 55 to 70 with acute or convalescent COVID-19. The nucleotide sequence reads as follows: TGTGCCAGCTCACCCATCAAGGGGTCGGTGGATGAAAAACTGTTTTTT. This yields the protein CASSPIKGSVDEKLFF.